This entry concerns a single TCR beta chain. The data stem from a study of shared clonotypes between healthy human individuals. Repertoires were generated with immunoSEQ multiplex PCR, while TCRdb's copy carries only in-frame clones and drops some. The table lists 2.3 million or so clones, 85% to 95% of them singletons. V lost 2 bases and J lost 3, with 11 bases in between. This CDR3 comprises 14 residues. Germline values: CDR1 SGHTA, CDR2 FQGTGA. The clonotype comes from a man aged 18 to 29 in good health. Some clones in this sample may be carry-over from other donors' samples. The V gene is TRBV7-3, the J gene TRBJ2-7; perhaps TRBD2 as D (5 bases). The specimen was naive CD4+ T cells from PBMCs. Subset meaning: CD45RA+ positively selected. Here the CDR3 reads CASSLAPGIYEQYF. The CDR3 DNA reads TGTGCCAGCAGCTTAGCTCCGGGGATCTACGAGCAGTACTTC.